This record looks at one TCR beta chain sequence and its context. Under the authors' procedure: Estimation of nucleated cell counts was performed using reference gene primer amplification. The data were produced by immunoSEQ multiplex PCR, yet TCRdb's version contains in-frame clones alone and is incomplete. The DNA was the basis for D and trimming; V, J and clone size are from that table. The table includes 200,000 to 250,000 clones, about 88% detected once. This sample was included in a study of blood T cell repertoires in COVID-19. Study-level background: The United States, Italy and Spain provided the acute and convalescent COVID-19 samples. PBMCs, B-cell-depleted T cells, or T cells were the source of the cDNA or gDNA that made up the material.

The junction had 2 bases not matched to a gene; V was cut back by 5 bases and J by 5 bases. This CDR3 has 12 residues. The germline gives CDR1 SEHNR, CDR2 FQNEAQ (reference sequence). V gene TRBV7-9 combines with J gene TRBJ1-2, with 7 bases fitting TRBD1. The sample was peripheral blood. The receptor's source is a woman aged 55 to 70 with acute or convalescent COVID-19. The CDR3 coding sequence is TGTGCCAGCAGCATACAGGGGTATGGCTACACCTTC. This codes for CASSIQGYGYTF.